The rows below give T cell receptor beta chains drawn from one sample of a study of response to subunit inactivated influenza vaccine. A single record per CDR3 protein comes from TCRdb applying MiXCR to the RT-PCR reads. The sample includes approximately 480,000 distinct CDR3 sequences, about 10% of them seen just once. The material sequenced was PBMCs from blood, taken more than 35 days after vaccination. Receptor source: a man in his fifties who received an inactivated influenza vaccine. The CDR3 runs from the conserved cysteine through the conserved F or W. The order of the fields is V gene, J gene, D gene, clone size, CDR3 DNA, CDR3 protein. The D gene is left open where the match is weak. Some rows mark clone size as missing; the rest say once, few, many or name a class of expanded clone.

TRBV29-1	TRBJ1-1	TRBD1	few	TGCAGCGTGAGACCGACAGGGCAGTATACTGAAGCTTTCTTT	CSVRPTGQYTEAFF
TRBV5-5	TRBJ2-7	.	many	TGTGCCAGCAGCTTGTTGAGGTCCCTCTCCTACGAGCAGTACTTC	CASSLLRSLSYEQYF
TRBV28	TRBJ2-7	TRBD2	few	TGTGCCAGCAGTTTATCACTAGCGGGGGACTACGAGCAGTACTTC	CASSLSLAGDYEQYF
TRBV5-4	TRBJ2-3	TRBD1	.	TGTGCCAGCAGCCTGGACAGGGACCATAGCACAGATACGCAGTATTTT	CASSLDRDHSTDTQYF
TRBV29-1	TRBJ2-3	.	few	TGCAGCGTTGATCGAGGGGCAGGCACAGATACGCAGTATTTT	CSVDRGAGTDTQYF
TRBV12-3/TRBV12-4	TRBJ2-2	TRBD2	many	TGTGCCAGCAGTTCCCTTATCGGGACTAGCGGGAGGGCCTATGACGGGGAGCTGTTTTTT	CASSSLIGTSGRAYDGELFF
TRBV20-1	TRBJ2-3	TRBD2	.	TGCAGTGCTAGAGCGGGGACACGGGCGGGAGGGCGCACAGATACGCAGTATTTT	CSARAGTRAGGRTDTQYF
TRBV7-2	TRBJ2-7	TRBD1	many	TGTGCCAGCAGCTCGCCTAAGGACAGGGTCGGCGAGCAGTACTTC	CASSSPKDRVGEQYF
TRBV29-1	TRBJ2-1	.	many	TGCAGCGTTGGACTTCAGCGCGCCTCCTACAATGAGCAGTTCTTC	CSVGLQRASYNEQFF
TRBV12-3/TRBV12-4	TRBJ2-5	TRBD1	few	TGTGCCAGCTCACAGGGGGCCCCAGAGACCCAGTACTTC	CASSQGAPETQYF
TRBV12-3/TRBV12-4	TRBJ1-1	.	few	TGTGCCAGCAGTTTGAAACAACCTGAAGCTTTCTTT	CASSLKQPEAFF
TRBV5-1	TRBJ2-2	.	few	TGCGCCAGCAGCTTAACGGGACACCAGAACACCGGGGAGCTGTTTTTT	CASSLTGHQNTGELFF
TRBV27	TRBJ2-1	.	.	TGTGCCAGCACCACAGGGTCGGGCTCCTACAATGAGCAGTTCTTC	CASTTGSGSYNEQFF
TRBV6-2/TRBV6-3	TRBJ2-2	.	.	TGTGCCAGCATTGGGGGACCGAACACCGGGGAGCTGTTTTTT	CASIGGPNTGELFF
TRBV20-1	TRBJ1-4	.	few	TGCAGTGCCCTCGACCCAGGTGGAAAACTGTTTTTT	CSALDPGGKLFF
TRBV20-1	TRBJ2-3	.	.	TGCAGTGCTAGAGATCGGAGACCTTGGGACTTCAAAACAACTCCTAAGTCCCCAGATACGCAGTATTTT	CSARDRRPWDFKTTPKSPDTQYF
TRBV4-3	TRBJ2-7	.	.	TGCGCCAGCCGCCAAGGCCTCGAGGCAACCTACGAGCAGTACTTC	CASRQGLEATYEQYF
TRBV20-1	TRBJ2-7	.	many	TGCAGTGCTAGACTCCGGGGCAGCCTCTACGAGCAGTACTTC	CSARLRGSLYEQYF
TRBV11-2	TRBJ2-7	TRBD1	.	TGTGCCAGCAGCTTAGGCCCGGGACAGGGCTTATACGAGCAGTACTTC	CASSLGPGQGLYEQYF
TRBV28	TRBJ2-1	.	many	TGTGCCAGCAATTTGAGGGCCCCCTCCTACAATGAGCAGTTCTTC	CASNLRAPSYNEQFF
TRBV7-2	TRBJ2-3	.	many	TGTGCCAGCAGCTCCCCAGGGAGGAGTACAGATACGCAGTATTTT	CASSSPGRSTDTQYF
TRBV12-3/TRBV12-4	TRBJ2-7	TRBD2	many	TGTGCCAGCAGTTTTCGTCTAGCGGGCCTTTCCCCCTACGAGCAGTACTTC	CASSFRLAGLSPYEQYF
TRBV20-1	TRBJ1-1	.	.	TGCAGTGCTCCCCTTGGGGCGGTCAACACTGAAGCTTTCTTT	CSAPLGAVNTEAFF
TRBV7-9	TRBJ2-1	TRBD2	few	TGTGCCAGCAGCTTCCGAAGCGGGAGGTCAAGGGAGCAGTTCTTC	CASSFRSGRSREQFF
TRBV20-1	TRBJ2-1	.	.	TGCAGTGCTAGTCTAGTACGCAGAAACTCCTACAATGAGCAGTTCTTC	CSASLVRRNSYNEQFF
TRBV5-5	TRBJ1-2	.	few	TGTGCCAGCAGCTTCGACGATTATGGCTACACCTTC	CASSFDDYGYTF
TRBV4-2	TRBJ2-2	.	few	TGTGCCAGCAGCCAAGATGGGTCAGGTAGAACCGGGGAGCTGTTTTTT	CASSQDGSGRTGELFF
TRBV7-6	TRBJ2-5	TRBD2	many	TGTGCCAGCTCAGGACTAGCGGGAGGTTCCCAAGAGACCCAGTACTTC	CASSGLAGGSQETQYF
TRBV12-3/TRBV12-4	TRBJ2-3	.	many	TGTGCCAGCACCCAGAGAGAAGATACGCAGTATTTT	CASTQREDTQYF
TRBV28	TRBJ1-5	.	many	TGTGCCAGCAGTCTACGGGCCCTGGGTAGCAATCAGCCCCAGCATTTT	CASSLRALGSNQPQHF
TRBV4-2	TRBJ2-7	.	many	TGTGCCAGCAGCCAAGGGGACCGCTCCTACGAGCAGTACTTC	CASSQGDRSYEQYF
TRBV29-1	TRBJ2-3	.	.	TGCAGCGTGGGTCGGACTAGCACAGATACGCAGTATTTT	CSVGRTSTDTQYF
TRBV20-1	TRBJ2-3	TRBD2	few	TGCAGTGCTAGGGGACTAGCGGGACAGGCCACAGATACGCAGTATTTT	CSARGLAGQATDTQYF
TRBV7-2	TRBJ2-1	.	many	TGTGCCAGCAGCTTAGTAACTAGCGAGCAGTTCTTC	CASSLVTSEQFF
TRBV5-4	TRBJ2-3	.	many	TGTGCCAGCAGCTTGCGTCGGGGGAAGCCAGATACGCAGTATTTT	CASSLRRGKPDTQYF
TRBV28	TRBJ1-1	TRBD1	.	TGTGCCAGCACCGCCCGGGACAGGGACACTGAAGCTTTCTTT	CASTARDRDTEAFF
TRBV20-1	TRBJ2-5	TRBD2	few	TGCAGTGCCCCGACTAGCGGGGGGACCCAAGAGACCCAGTACTTC	CSAPTSGGTQETQYF
TRBV30	TRBJ2-1	.	few	TGTGCCTGGAGTGTACACAGAACCTACAATGAGCAGTTCTTC	CAWSVHRTYNEQFF
TRBV6-5	TRBJ1-6	.	.	TGTGCCAGCAGTTACCCCAACATAGGCGCGGGGCCCCTCCACTTT	CASSYPNIGAGPLHF
TRBV28	TRBJ2-1	.	many	TGTGCCAGCAGTGCTTCGGAGGGCCCAAGCTCCTACAATGAGCAGTTCTTC	CASSASEGPSSYNEQFF
TRBV15	TRBJ2-1	TRBD2	many	TGTGCCACCAGCACTGCTAGCGGGAGATCGAATGAGCAGTTCTTC	CATSTASGRSNEQFF
TRBV20-1	TRBJ2-5	TRBD2	few	TGCAGTACTCCCCCAGCGGGAGGTTGGGAGACCCAGTACTTC	CSTPPAGGWETQYF
TRBV6-5	TRBJ1-1	.	few	TGTGCCAGCAGTTCCCTAGGGGGGATCCGCACTGAAGCTTTCTTT	CASSSLGGIRTEAFF
TRBV3-1	TRBJ1-2	.	.	TGTGCCAGCAGCCAACTCGGAGGGGGCTATGGCTACACCTTC	CASSQLGGGYGYTF
TRBV20-1	TRBJ2-1	TRBD2	few	TGCAGTGCTATACCGCTAGCGGGAGCTTGGGATGAGCAGTTCTTC	CSAIPLAGAWDEQFF
TRBV20-1	TRBJ2-2	.	many	TGCAGTGCTAGAGATAGGGGGGAGACCACCGGGGAGCTGTTTTTT	CSARDRGETTGELFF
TRBV12-3/TRBV12-4	TRBJ2-5	TRBD2	.	TGTGCCAGCAGTACTAGCGACCTCCAAGAGACCCAGTACTTC	CASSTSDLQETQYF
TRBV7-6	TRBJ2-3	.	.	TGTGCCAGCAGCTTGGGGCCAGACCCCAAATTAGATACGCAGTATTTT	CASSLGPDPKLDTQYF
TRBV12-3/TRBV12-4	TRBJ1-1	TRBD1	.	TGTGCCAGCAGCCCTCCGACAGGGGGAGGTGAAGCTTTCTTT	CASSPPTGGGEAFF
TRBV7-3	TRBJ2-1	TRBD2	few	TGTGCCAGCAGCTCGGCGGGACTAGCGGGATACAATGAGCAGTTCTTC	CASSSAGLAGYNEQFF
TRBV6-2/TRBV6-3	TRBJ2-3	TRBD1	.	TGTGCCAGCAGTTACTCCGACAGGGACAGCACAGATACGCAGTATTTT	CASSYSDRDSTDTQYF